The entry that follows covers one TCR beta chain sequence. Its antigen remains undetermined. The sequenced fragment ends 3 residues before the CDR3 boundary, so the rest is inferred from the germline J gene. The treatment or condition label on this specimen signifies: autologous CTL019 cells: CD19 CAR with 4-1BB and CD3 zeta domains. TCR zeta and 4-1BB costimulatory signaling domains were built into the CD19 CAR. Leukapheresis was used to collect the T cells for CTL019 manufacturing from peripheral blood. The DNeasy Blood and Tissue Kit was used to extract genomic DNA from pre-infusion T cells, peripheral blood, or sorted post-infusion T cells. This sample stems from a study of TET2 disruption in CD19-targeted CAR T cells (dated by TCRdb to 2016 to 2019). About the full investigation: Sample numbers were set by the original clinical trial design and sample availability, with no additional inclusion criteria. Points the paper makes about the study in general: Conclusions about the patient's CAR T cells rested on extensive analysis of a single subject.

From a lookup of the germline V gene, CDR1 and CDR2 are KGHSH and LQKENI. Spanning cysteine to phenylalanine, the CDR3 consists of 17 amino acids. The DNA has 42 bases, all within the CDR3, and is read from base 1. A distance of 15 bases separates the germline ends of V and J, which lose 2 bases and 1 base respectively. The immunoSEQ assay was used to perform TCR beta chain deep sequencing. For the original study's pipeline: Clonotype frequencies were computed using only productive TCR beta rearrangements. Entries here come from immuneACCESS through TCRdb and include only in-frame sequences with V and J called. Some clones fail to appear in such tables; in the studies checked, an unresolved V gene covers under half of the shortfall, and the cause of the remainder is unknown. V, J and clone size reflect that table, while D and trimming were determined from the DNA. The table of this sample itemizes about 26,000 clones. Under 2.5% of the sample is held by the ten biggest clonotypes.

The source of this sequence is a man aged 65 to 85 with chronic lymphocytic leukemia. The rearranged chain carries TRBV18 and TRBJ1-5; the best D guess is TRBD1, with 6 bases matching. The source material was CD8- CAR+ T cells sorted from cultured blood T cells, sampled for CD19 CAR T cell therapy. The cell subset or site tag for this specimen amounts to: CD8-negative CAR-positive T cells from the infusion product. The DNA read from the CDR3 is TGTGCCAGCTCACCAGAGGGGGTAATCGGGAGCAATCAGCCC. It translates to CASSPEGVIGSNQP. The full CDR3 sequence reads CASSPEGVIGSNQPQHF. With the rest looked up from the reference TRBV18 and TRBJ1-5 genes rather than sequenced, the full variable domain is NAGVMQNPRHLVRRRGQEARLRCSPMKGHSHVYWYRQLPEEGLKFMVYLQKENIIDESGMPKERFSAEFPKEGPSILRIQQVVRGDSAAYFCASSPEGVIGSNQPQHFGDGTRLSIL.